Included here is one TCR beta chain sequence, with context. Trimming left V 7 bases short and J 4 bases short, with 17 bases between. Germline CDR1 MNHEY, CDR2 SVGAGI. The CDR3 is 15 amino acids. These data originate in a study of blood T cell repertoires in COVID-19. Profiled with immunoSEQ multiplex PCR; TCRdb holds only in-frame clones, not every one. The repertoire holds 160,000 or so clones, with 78% as singletons. The chain has TRBV6-5 and TRBJ2-1, with D possibly TRBD1 on 5 matching bases. The specimen sequenced was peripheral blood. The sequence came from a woman of 80 years or more with acute or convalescent COVID-19. The CDR3 sequence is CASKAQVTVYNEQFF. CDR3 in DNA: TGTGCCAGCAAGGCACAGGTTACAGTATACAATGAGCAGTTCTTC.